This T cell receptor beta chain appears in the sequencing data of a study of blood T cell repertoires in COVID-19. On the study more broadly: Sources were T cells, B-cell-depleted T cells, or PBMCs; the material itself was cDNA or gDNA.

Individuals drawn from approximately 26 US areas were roughly 18 to 89 years old. Participant-given clinical history determined each cohort assignment. Recovered Cohort 3 donors showed two negative PCRs, clearance, or symptom resolution. Germline CDR1 reads SGHVS; CDR2 reads FQNEAQ. Trimming shortened V by 8 bases and J by 7 bases, and 20 bases separated the two germline ends. This CDR3 region has 14 residues. This table comes from immunoSEQ multiplex PCR, and its TCRdb copy is limited to in-frame clones, with some not included. In the table there are roughly 310,000 clones, approximately 91% of which are singletons.

The receptor's source is a woman in her thirties or forties who had recovered from COVID-19. The rearrangement links TRBV7-8 to TRBJ1-2; D is perhaps TRBD1 (5 bases). Sequencing was performed on PBMCs or T cells enriched from blood (not recorded which). The CDR3 spells CASAPPTDPSGYTF. Written as DNA, the CDR3 is TGTGCCAGCGCCCCCCCGACAGACCCTAGTGGCTACACCTTC.